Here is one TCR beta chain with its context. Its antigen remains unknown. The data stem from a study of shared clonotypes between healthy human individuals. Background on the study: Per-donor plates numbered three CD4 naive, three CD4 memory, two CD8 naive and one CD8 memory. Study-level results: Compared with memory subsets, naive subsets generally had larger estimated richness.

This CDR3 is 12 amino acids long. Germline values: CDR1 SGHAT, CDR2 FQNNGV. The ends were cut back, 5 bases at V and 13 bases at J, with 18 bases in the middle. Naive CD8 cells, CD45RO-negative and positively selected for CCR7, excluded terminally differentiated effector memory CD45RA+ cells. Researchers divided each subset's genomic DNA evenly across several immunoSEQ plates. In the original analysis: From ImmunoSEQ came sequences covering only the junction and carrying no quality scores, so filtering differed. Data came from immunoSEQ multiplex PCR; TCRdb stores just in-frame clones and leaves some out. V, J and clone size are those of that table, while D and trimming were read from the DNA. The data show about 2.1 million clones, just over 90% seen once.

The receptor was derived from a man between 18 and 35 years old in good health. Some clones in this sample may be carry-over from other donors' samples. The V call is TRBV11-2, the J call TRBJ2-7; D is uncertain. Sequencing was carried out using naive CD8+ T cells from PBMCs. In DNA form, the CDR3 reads TGTGCCAGCAGCCCGGGCCTATTGGTCCGATACTTC. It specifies CASSPGLLVRYF.